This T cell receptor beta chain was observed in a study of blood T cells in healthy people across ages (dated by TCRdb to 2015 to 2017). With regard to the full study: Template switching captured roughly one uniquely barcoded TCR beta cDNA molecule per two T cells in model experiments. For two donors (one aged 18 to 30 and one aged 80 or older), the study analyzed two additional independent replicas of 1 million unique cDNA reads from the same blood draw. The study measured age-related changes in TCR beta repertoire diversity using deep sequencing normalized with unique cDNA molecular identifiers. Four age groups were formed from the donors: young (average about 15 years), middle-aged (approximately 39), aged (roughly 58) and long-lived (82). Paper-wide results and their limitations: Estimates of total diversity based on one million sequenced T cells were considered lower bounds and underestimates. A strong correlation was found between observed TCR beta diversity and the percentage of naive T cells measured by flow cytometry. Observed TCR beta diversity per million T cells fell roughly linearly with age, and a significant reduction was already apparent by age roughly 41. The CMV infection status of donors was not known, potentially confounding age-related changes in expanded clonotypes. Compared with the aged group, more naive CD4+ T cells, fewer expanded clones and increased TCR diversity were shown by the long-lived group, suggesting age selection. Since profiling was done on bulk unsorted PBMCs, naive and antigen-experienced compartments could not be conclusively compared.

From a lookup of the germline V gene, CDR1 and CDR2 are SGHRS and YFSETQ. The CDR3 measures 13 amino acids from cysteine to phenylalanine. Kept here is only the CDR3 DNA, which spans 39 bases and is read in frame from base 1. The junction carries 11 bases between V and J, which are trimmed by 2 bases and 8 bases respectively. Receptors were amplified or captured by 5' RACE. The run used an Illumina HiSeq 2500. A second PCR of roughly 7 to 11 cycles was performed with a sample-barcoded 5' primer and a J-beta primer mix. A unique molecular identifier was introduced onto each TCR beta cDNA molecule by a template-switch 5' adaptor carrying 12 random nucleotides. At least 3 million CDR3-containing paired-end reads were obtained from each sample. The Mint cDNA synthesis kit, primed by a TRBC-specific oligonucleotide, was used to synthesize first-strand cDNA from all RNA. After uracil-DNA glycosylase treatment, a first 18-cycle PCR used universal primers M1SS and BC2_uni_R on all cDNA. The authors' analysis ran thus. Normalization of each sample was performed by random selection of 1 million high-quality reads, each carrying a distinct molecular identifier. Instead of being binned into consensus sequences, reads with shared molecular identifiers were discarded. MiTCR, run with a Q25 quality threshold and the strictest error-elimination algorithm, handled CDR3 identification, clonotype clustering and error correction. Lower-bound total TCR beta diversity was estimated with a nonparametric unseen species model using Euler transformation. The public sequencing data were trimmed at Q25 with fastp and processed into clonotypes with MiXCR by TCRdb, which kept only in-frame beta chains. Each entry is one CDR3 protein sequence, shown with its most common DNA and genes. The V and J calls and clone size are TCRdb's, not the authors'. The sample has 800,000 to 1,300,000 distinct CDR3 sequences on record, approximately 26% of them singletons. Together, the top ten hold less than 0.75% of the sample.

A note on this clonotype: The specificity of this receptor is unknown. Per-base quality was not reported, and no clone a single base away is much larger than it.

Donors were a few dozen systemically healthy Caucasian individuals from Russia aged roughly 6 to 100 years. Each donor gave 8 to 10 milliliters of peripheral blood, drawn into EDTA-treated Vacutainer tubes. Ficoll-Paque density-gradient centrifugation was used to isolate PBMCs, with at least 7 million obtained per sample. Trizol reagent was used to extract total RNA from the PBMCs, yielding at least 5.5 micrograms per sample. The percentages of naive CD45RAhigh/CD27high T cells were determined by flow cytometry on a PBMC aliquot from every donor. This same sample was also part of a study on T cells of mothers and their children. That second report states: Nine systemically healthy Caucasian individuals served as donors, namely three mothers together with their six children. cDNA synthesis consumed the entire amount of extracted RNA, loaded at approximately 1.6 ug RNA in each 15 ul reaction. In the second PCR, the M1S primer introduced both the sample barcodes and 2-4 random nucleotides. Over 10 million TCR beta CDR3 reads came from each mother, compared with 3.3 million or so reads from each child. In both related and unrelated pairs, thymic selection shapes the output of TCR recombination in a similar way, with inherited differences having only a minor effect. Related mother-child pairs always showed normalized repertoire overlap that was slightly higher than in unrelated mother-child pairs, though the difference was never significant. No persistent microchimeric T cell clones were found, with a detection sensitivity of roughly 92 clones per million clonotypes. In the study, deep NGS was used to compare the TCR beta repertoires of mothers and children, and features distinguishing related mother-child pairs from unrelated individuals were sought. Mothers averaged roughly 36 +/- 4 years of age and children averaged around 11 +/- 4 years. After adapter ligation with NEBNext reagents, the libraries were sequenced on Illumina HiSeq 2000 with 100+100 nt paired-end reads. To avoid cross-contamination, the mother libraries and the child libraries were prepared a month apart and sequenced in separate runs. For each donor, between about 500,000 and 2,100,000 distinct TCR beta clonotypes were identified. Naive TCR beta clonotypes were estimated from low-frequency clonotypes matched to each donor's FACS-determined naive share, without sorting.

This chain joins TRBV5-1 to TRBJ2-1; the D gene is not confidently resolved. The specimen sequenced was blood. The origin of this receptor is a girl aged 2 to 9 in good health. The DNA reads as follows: TGCGCCAGCAGCTTTTACGGGCCGTATGAGCAGTTCTTC. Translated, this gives CASSFYGPYEQFF. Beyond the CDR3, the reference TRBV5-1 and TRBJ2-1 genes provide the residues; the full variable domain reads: KAGVTQTPRYLIKTRGQQVTLSCSPISGHRSVSWYQQTPGQGLQFLFEYFSETQRNKGNFPGRFSGRQFSNSRSEMNVSTLELGDSALYLCASSFYGPYEQFFGPGTRLTVL.